These 2 T cell receptor beta chains were all obtained from the same sample, sequenced in a study of blood T cell repertoires in COVID-19. Method: immunoSEQ multiplex PCR; TCRdb's copy keeps in-frame clones and lacks some. Among fewer than 350,000 clones listed, 88% were seen once. Material: peripheral blood. The receptor set was obtained from a woman under 40 with COVID-19, enrolled during active disease.

The CDR3 DNA reads as TGTGCCAGCAGCCAAGATCCGAAGGGGGTGAATGGCTACACCTTC. This encodes CASSQDPKGVNGYTF. V usage is TRBV14 and J usage is TRBJ1-2, with D tentatively TRBD1 (6 bases). CDR1 SGHDN and CDR2 FVKESK come from the germline V gene. The CDR3 has 15 amino acids. The V and J ends lost 0 bases and 6 bases respectively, with 14 bases between them. Variable domain in full (rest from reference TRBV14 and TRBJ1-2): EAGVTQFPSHSVIEKGQTVTLRCDPISGHDNLYWYRRVMGKEIKFLLHFVKESKQDESGMPNNRFLAERTGGTYSTLKVQPAELEDSGVYFCASSQDPKGVNGYTFGSGTRLTVV.

This chain uses TRBV19 with TRBJ1-5; TRBD1 is a possible D gene (6 bases). Per the germline V gene, CDR1 is LNHDA and CDR2 is SQIVND (reference sequence). The CDR3 is 17 amino acids. Trimming took 3 bases from V and 2 from J, leaving 17 bases between them. CDR3 DNA: TGTGCCAGTAGTATTGGGACACTCTTTTTTGGCAATCAGCCCCAGCATTTT. Its translation is CASSIGTLFFGNQPQHF.